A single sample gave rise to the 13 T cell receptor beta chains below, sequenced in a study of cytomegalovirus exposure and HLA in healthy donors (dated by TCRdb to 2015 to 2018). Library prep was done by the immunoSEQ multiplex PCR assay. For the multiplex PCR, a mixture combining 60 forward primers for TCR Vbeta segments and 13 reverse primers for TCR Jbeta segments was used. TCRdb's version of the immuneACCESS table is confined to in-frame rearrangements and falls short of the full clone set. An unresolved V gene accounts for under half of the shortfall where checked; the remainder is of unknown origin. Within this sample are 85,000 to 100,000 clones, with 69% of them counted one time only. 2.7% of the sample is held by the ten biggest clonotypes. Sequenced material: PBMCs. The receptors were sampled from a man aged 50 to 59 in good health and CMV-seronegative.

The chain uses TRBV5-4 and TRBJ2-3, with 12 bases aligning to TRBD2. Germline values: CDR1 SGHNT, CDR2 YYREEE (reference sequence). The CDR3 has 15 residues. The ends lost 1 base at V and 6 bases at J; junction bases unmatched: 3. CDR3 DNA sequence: TGTGCCAGCAGCTTGCCTGGACTAGCGGGGGATACGCAGTATTTT. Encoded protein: CASSLPGLAGDTQYF.

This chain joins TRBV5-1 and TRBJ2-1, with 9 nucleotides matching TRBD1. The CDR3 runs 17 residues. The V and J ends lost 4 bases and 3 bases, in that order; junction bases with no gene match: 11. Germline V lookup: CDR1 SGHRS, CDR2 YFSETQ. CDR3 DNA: TGCGCCAGCAGCGCGGAAAGACAGGGGGATGACTACAATGAGCAGTTCTTC. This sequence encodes CASSAERQGDDYNEQFF.

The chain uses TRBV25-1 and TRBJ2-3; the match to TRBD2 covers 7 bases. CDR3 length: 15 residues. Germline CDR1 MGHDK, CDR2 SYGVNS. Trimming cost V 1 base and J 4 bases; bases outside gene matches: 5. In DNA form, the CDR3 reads TGTGCCAGCAGTGAATGGGGGGGAGGGGCAGATACGCAGTATTTT. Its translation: CASSEWGGGADTQYF. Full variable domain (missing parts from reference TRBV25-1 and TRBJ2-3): EADIYQTPRYLVIGTGKKITLECSQTMGHDKMYWYQQDPGMELHLIHYSYGVNSTEKGDLSSESTVSRIRTEHFPLTLESARPSHTSQYLCASSEWGGGADTQYFGPGTRLTVL.

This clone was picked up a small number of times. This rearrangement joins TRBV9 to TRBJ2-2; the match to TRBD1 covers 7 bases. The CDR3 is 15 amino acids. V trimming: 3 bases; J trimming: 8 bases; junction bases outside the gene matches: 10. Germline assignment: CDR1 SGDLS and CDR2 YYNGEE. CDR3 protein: CASSAHRGRTGELFF. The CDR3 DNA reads TGTGCCAGCAGCGCCCACAGGGGCCGCACAGGGGAGCTGTTTTTT.

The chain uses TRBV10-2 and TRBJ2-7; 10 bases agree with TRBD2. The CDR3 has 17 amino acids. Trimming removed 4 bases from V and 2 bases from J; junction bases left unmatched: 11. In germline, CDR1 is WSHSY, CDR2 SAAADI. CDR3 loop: CASSVFGASGGAYEQYF. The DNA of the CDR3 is TGCGCCAGCAGTGTGTTCGGGGCTAGCGGGGGCGCCTACGAGCAGTACTTC.

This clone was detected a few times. DNA for the CDR3: TGCGCCAGCAGCCCGGACAGGGGTGGCTACACCTTC. Protein sequence: CASSPDRGGYTF. The chain joins TRBV4-3 to TRBJ1-2, with 9 positions matching TRBD1. After removal of 4 bases from V and 7 bases from J, the junction contained 1 base not matched to a gene. There are 12 residues in the CDR3. Germline CDR1 LGHNA, CDR2 YSLEER.

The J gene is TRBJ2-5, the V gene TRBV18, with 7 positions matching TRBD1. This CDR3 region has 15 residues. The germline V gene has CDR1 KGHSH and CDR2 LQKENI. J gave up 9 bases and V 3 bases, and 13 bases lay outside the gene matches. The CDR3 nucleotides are TGTGCCAGCTCACCGGAGACAGGGTCCCATTGGGCCCAGTACTTC. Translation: CASSPETGSHWAQYF.

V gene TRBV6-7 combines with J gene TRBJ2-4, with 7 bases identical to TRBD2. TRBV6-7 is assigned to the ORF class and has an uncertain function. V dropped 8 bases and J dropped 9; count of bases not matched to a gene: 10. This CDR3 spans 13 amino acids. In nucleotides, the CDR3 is TGTGCCAGCTCGTTCGTCCAGCGGGGCATTCAGTACTTC. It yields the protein CASSFVQRGIQYF.

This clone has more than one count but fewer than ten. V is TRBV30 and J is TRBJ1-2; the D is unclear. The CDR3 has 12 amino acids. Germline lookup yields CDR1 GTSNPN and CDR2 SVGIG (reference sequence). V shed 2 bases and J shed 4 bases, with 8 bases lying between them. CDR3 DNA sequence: TGTGCCTGGAGTAACAGCTTCTATGGCTACACCTTC. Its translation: CAWSNSFYGYTF.

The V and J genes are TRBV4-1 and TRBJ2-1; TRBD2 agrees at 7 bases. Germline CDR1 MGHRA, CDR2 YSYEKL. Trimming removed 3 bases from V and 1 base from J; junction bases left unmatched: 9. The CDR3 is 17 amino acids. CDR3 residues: CASSQTPLAVSYNEQFF. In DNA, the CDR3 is TGCGCCAGCAGCCAGACTCCGCTAGCGGTGTCCTACAATGAGCAGTTCTTC.

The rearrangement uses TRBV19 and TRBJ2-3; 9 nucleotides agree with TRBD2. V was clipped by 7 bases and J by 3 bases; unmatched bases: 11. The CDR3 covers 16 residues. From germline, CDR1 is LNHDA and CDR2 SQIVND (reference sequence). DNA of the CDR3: TGTGCCAGTAAAAAAAGAGCGGGAGGCGAGACAGATACGCAGTATTTT. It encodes CASKKRAGGETDTQYF.

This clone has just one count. In DNA, the CDR3 is TGTGCCAGCAGTGAATATGGGCGAGCTAGCGGGGATTACAATGAGCAGTTCTTC. As protein: CASSEYGRASGDYNEQFF. The chain links TRBV25-1 to TRBJ2-1; 9 bases fit TRBD2. Germline CDR1 and CDR2: MGHDK and SYGVNS. CDR3 length: 18 amino acids. V lost 0 bases, J lost 4 bases, and 10 bases stayed unmatched.

This CDR3 reads CASSQHTGPRGYTF. The DNA of the CDR3 is TGTGCCAGCAGCCAGCACACAGGGCCGAGGGGCTACACCTTC. The V call is TRBV9, the J call TRBJ1-2; the D gene is possibly TRBD1 (6 bases). The germline CDR1 and CDR2 sequences are SGDLS and YYNGEE. V was trimmed by 4 bases and J by 8 bases, leaving 18 bases between them. The CDR3 runs to 14 residues.